The 17 T cell receptor beta chains below all came from one sample that was sequenced in a study of blood T cell repertoires in COVID-19. Clones were read by immunoSEQ multiplex PCR, and TCRdb kept only the in-frame ones, dropping some. The sample includes hundreds of thousands of clones, around 88% of them seen just once. The sequencing sample was made of PBMCs or T cells enriched from blood (not recorded which). The receptors derive from a woman in her forties with acute COVID-19.

The chain links TRBV14 to TRBJ1-2; 7 bases fit TRBD1. After removal of 5 bases from V and 1 base from J, the junction contained 1 base not matched to a gene. The CDR3 is made up of 13 amino acids. Germline V CDR1 and CDR2: SGHDN, FVKESK. The CDR3 sequence is CASSGDSNYGYTF. DNA for the CDR3: TGTGCCAGCAGCGGGGACAGTAACTATGGCTACACCTTC.

This CDR3 reads CASSDLAGDLAAQYF. In DNA form, the CDR3 reads TGTGCCAGCAGTGACCTAGCGGGAGATCTAGCGGCCCAGTACTTC. This chain uses TRBV2 with TRBJ2-5; 10 bases are a match to TRBD2. From germline, CDR1 is SNHLY and CDR2 FYNNEI. Trimming removed 3 bases from V and 9 bases from J; junction bases left unmatched: 10. CDR3 length equals 15 residues.

This chain joins TRBV5-4 and TRBJ2-1; 7 nucleotides agree with TRBD1. J lost 0 bases, V lost 4 bases, and 7 bases had no gene match. Germline V lookup: CDR1 SGHNT, CDR2 YYREEE (reference sequence). The CDR3 loop spans 16 amino acids. CDR3 sequence: CASSPPGQPSYNEQFF. For the CDR3, the DNA is TGTGCCAGCAGCCCTCCGGGACAGCCCTCCTACAATGAGCAGTTCTTC.

The V gene is TRBV3-1 (or the pseudogene TRBV3-2), the J gene TRBJ2-1, with 7 positions matching TRBD1. The ends lost 1 base at V and 0 bases at J; junction bases unmatched: 0. From germline, CDR1 is LGHDT and CDR2 YNNKEL (reference sequence). This CDR3 comprises 15 residues. CDR3 sequence reads: CASSQGQGSYNEQFF. CDR3 DNA sequence: TGTGCCAGCAGCCAAGGACAGGGCTCCTACAATGAGCAGTTCTTC.

This clone was counted a single time. The chain joins TRBV19 to TRBJ1-4; D unresolved. The CDR3 runs to 15 residues. The V and J ends lost 6 bases and 4 bases respectively, with 15 bases between them. Germline V lookup: CDR1 LNHDA, CDR2 SQIVND (reference sequence). CDR3 DNA: TGTGCCAGTAGGGCCGAGGGCCCGATTAATGAAAAACTGTTTTTT. It codes for CASRAEGPINEKLFF.

This chain connects TRBV30 to TRBJ1-2, with D tentatively TRBD1 (6 bases). V shed 6 bases and J shed 2 bases, with 19 bases lying between them. The CDR3 sequence is 15 residues long. Germline CDR1 is GTSNPN and CDR2 is SVGIG (reference sequence). The CDR3 nucleotides read TGTGCCTGCCTGGACAGAACAAAGACCAACTATGGCTACACCTTC. Its protein is CACLDRTKTNYGYTF.

The rearrangement joins TRBV30 to TRBJ1-1; D might be TRBD1 (5 bases). The CDR3 has 15 residues. The V end was cut by 5 bases, the J end by 0 bases, with 16 bases between. CDR1 and CDR2 from the germline V gene are GTSNPN and SVGIG (reference sequence). This CDR3 is CAWERQGSLNTEAFF. In DNA form, the CDR3 reads TGTGCCTGGGAAAGGCAGGGATCCTTGAACACTGAAGCTTTCTTT.

The chain couples TRBV21-1 to TRBJ2-6; the table's D call, TRBD2, was not checked against the DNA. TRBV21-1 is a known pseudogene. This CDR3 is 18 amino acids long. DNA of the CDR3: TGTGCCAGCACAAAAATTGGGGGGTACCGCTCTGGGGCCAACGTCCTGACTTTC. Translating it yields CASTKIGGYRSGANVLTF.

The rearrangement links TRBV30 to TRBJ1-1; D is possibly TRBD1 (6 bases). The CDR3 runs 13 residues. From germline, CDR1 is GTSNPN and CDR2 SVGIG (reference sequence). Trimming removed 0 bases from V and 8 bases from J, with 13 bases in between. The CDR3 DNA reads as TGTGCCTGGAGTGTGTTTGGTCAGGGGGAAGCTTTCTTT. Protein sequence: CAWSVFGQGEAFF. Looking up the rest from reference TRBV30 and TRBJ1-1 gives the full variable domain: SQTIHQWPATLVQPVGSPLSLECTVEGTSNPNLYWYRQAAGRGLQLLFYSVGIGQISSEVPQNLSASRPQDRQFILSSKKLLLSDSGFYLCAWSVFGQGEAFFGQGTRLTVV.

The J gene is TRBJ2-7, the V gene TRBV28, with 7 bases fitting TRBD1. J lost 3 bases, V lost 6 bases, and 11 bases had no gene match. This CDR3 contains 15 residues. In germline, CDR1 is MDHEN, CDR2 SYDVKM. The CDR3 nucleotides are TGTGCCAGCAGCGAACCTACAGGGGTGAGCTACGAGCAGTACTTC. This sequence encodes CASSEPTGVSYEQYF.

Comments on this clone: Mismatch with germline at one junction end may stem from a read error. V gene TRBV28 combines with J gene TRBJ1-2, with TRBD1 identical over 8 bases. Germline assignment: CDR1 MDHEN and CDR2 SYDVKM. The CDR3 covers 13 residues. The CDR3 DNA reads TGTGCCACACGGACAGGGTCAAACTTTGGCTACACCTTC. This codes for CATRTGSNFGYTF.

This clone appeared once. The chain employs TRBV4-1 and TRBJ2-3, with D perhaps TRBD2 (5 bases). This CDR3 contains 17 residues. Per germline, CDR1 MGHRA and CDR2 YSYEKL. Trimming stripped 2 bases from V and 0 bases from J, with 15 bases between. CDR3 in DNA: TGCGCCAGCAGCCAAAGGGTCCCAGCGGAAAGCACAGATACGCAGTATTTT. Translating gives CASSQRVPAESTDTQYF.

The rearrangement joins TRBV7-9 to TRBJ1-5; 7 nucleotides match TRBD1. This CDR3 contains 14 residues. Trimming took 2 bases from V and 7 from J; bases not matched to a gene: 5. Germline V lookup: CDR1 SEHNR, CDR2 FQNEAQ (reference sequence). CDR3 nucleotide sequence: TGTGCCAGCAGCTTATCAGGGGGAGGACAGCCCCAGCATTTT. As protein: CASSLSGGGQPQHF.

The chain combines TRBV24-1 with TRBJ2-3; the match to TRBD1 covers 10 bases. Unmatched junction bases numbered 3, after V lost 1 base and J lost 0 bases. CDR1 KGHDR and CDR2 SFDVKD come from the germline V gene. The CDR3 runs 17 residues. CDR3 region: CATSDLRDRGSTDTQYF. The CDR3 DNA follows: TGTGCCACCAGTGATTTAAGGGACAGGGGCAGCACAGATACGCAGTATTTT.

The rearrangement uses TRBV10-3 and TRBJ2-3; D gene uncertain. The CDR3 loop spans 14 amino acids. Germline V gives CDR1 ENHRY, CDR2 SYGVKD. V shed 0 bases and J shed 3 bases, with 7 bases lying between them. CDR3 loop: CAISESSFTDTQYF. CDR3 coding DNA: TGTGCCATCAGTGAGTCTAGTTTTACAGATACGCAGTATTTT.

This chain joins TRBV4-1 and TRBJ2-3, with unresolved D. Germline V gene sequence: CDR1 MGHRA, CDR2 YSYEKL. Trimming pared 2 bases from V and 2 bases from J, leaving 17 bases between. CDR3 length: 17 residues. The CDR3 loop reads CASSQLHQVRNTDTQYF. Here the CDR3 DNA reads TGCGCCAGCAGCCAACTACACCAGGTTCGTAACACAGATACGCAGTATTTT.

V is TRBV10-3 and J is TRBJ1-5, with 7 bases lining up with TRBD1. V gave up 6 bases and J gave up 5 bases; unmatched junction bases: 4. This CDR3 is built from 13 residues. Germline V gives CDR1 ENHRY, CDR2 SYGVKD. As DNA, the CDR3 is TGTGCCATCAGGACAGGGATGGATCAGCCCCAGCATTTT. It specifies CAIRTGMDQPQHF.